Sequencing of this TCR beta chain was carried out in a study of cytomegalovirus exposure and HLA in healthy donors. Whole-study findings and limits: When analyzed later, a missense DCLRE1C variant was found to be linked to TCR beta V- and J-gene trimming. What a later analysis showed was that several of the most significant clusters appeared linked to common viral pathogens. The majority of TCR sequences were rare, yet some public TCRs appeared in many donors.

PCR used 60 Vbeta primers and 13 Jbeta primers. Measured with immunoSEQ multiplex PCR; TCRdb has only the in-frame clones, and not every one. The profile shows approximately 79,000 clones, under 80% of them singletons. The CDR3 runs 15 residues. The germline V gene encodes CDR1 LGHNA and CDR2 YSLEER. V gave up 1 base and J gave up 3 bases, with 9 bases separating them. With respect to this clone: Its cognate antigen is unknown.

The V gene is TRBV4-3, the J gene TRBJ2-2, with no clear D. The receptor was derived from a male donor in good health and CMV-seropositive. What was sequenced was PBMCs. DNA for the CDR3: TGCGCCAGCAGCCAAGTCAGGTTTGACACCGGGGAGCTGTTTTTT. Translating gives CASSQVRFDTGELFF.